Shown below are 6 T cell receptor beta chains from a single sample sequenced in a study of OX40 agonist ivuxolimab in advanced cancers. Measured with immunoSEQ multiplex PCR; TCRdb has only the in-frame clones, and not every one. The data contain tens of thousands of clones, about 90% of them seen just once; the ten biggest clones take up approximately 16%. This specimen was CD4+ or CD8+ T cells sorted from blood, taken in a trial of the OX40 agonist ivuxolimab. All receptors derive from an adult with an advanced solid tumor such as melanoma, head and neck, liver or kidney cancer.

The rearrangement joins TRBV5-4 to TRBJ2-7; 9 bases map to TRBD1. The CDR3 totals 16 residues. The V segment lost 0 bases and the J segment 0 bases; nucleotides outside the gene matches: 4. From germline, CDR1 is SGHNT and CDR2 YYREEE (reference sequence). CDR3 in DNA: TGTGCCAGCAGCTTGGGGGGACAGGGTAGCTCCTACGAGCAGTACTTC. Its translation is CASSLGGQGSSYEQYF.

This chain's CDR3 is CASSLEPQGVAEAFF. The DNA of the CDR3 is TGCGCCAGCAGCTTGGAACCCCAGGGTGTGGCTGAAGCTTTCTTT. The chain carries TRBV5-1 and TRBJ1-1, with a weak D call TRBD1 (5 bases). The V end was cut by 0 bases, the J end by 6 bases, with 15 bases between. Germline V gives CDR1 SGHRS, CDR2 YFSETQ. The CDR3 runs 15 residues.

This clone is medium-sized by share. This chain connects TRBV29-1 to TRBJ2-2, with TRBD2 matching over 13 bases. The trim removed 3 bases at V and 8 bases at J, leaving 6 bases unmatched. This CDR3 comprises 15 residues. Germline CDR1 is SQVTM and CDR2 is ANQGSEA. The CDR3 nucleotides are TGCAGCGTTGACGGGACTAGCGGGACCAGGGGGGAGCTGTTTTTT. This codes for CSVDGTSGTRGELFF.

The V gene is TRBV9, the J gene TRBJ1-5; a possible D gene is TRBD1 (6 bases). This CDR3 region has 14 residues. V was cut by 3 bases and J by 5 bases, with 12 bases left in between. Germline V gene lookup returns CDR1 SGDLS and CDR2 YYNGEE. The CDR3 DNA reads as TGTGCCAGCAGCGAGGGAGGGGGGCATCAGCCCCAGCATTTT. Translation gives CASSEGGGHQPQHF.

The V and J genes are TRBV27 and TRBJ2-5; the D is unclear. The CDR3 consists of 15 residues. V dropped 1 base and J dropped 1 base, with 10 bases sitting between them. The germline gives CDR1 MNHEY, CDR2 SMNVEV (reference sequence). CDR3 DNA: TGTGCCAGCAGTTTATTCCCGACAACCCAAGAGACCCAGTACTTC. Its translation is CASSLFPTTQETQYF.

This clone is a singleton in its sample. The CDR3, as DNA: TGTGCCAGCAGCGTAGGTAGCGGGAGTAAAAACGAGCAGTACTTC. As protein: CASSVGSGSKNEQYF. The chain has TRBV9 and TRBJ2-7, with TRBD2 identical over 9 bases. From germline, CDR1 is SGDLS and CDR2 YYNGEE. V trimming: 0 bases; J trimming: 5 bases; junction bases outside the gene matches: 6. There are 15 residues in the CDR3. Looking up the rest from reference TRBV9 and TRBJ2-7 gives the full variable domain: DSGVTQTPKHLITATGQRVTLRCSPRSGDLSVYWYQQSLDQGLQFLIQYYNGEERAKGNILERFSAQQFPDLHSELNLSSLELGDSALYFCASSVGSGSKNEQYFGPGTRLTVT.